This TCR beta chain was recovered during a study of T cell responses to AZD1222 COVID-19 vaccine. Trimming left V 5 bases short and J 5 bases short, with 9 bases between. CDR1 is MNHEY, CDR2 SMNVEV, per germline (reference sequence). The CDR3 spans 12 residues. Points on this clone: The antigen remains undetermined.

Notes on the study in general: Donors, mostly white British, included more females; clonal diversity was possibly underestimated. Baseline seropositives among AZD1222 recipients totaled only five to seven. Of spike-specific TCRs, nearly half reportedly target regions left unmutated in variants. Samples come after the peak T cell response, not at day 14.

The method was immunoSEQ multiplex PCR; TCRdb's version includes in-frame clones alone and lacks a portion of them. The table has around 130,000 clones, roughly 90% seen once. The V and J genes are TRBV27 and TRBJ1-1; D is undetermined. The input for sequencing was peripheral blood, taken 28 days after the second AZD1222 dose. The receptor was isolated from an adult who received the AZD1222 COVID-19 vaccine. The CDR3 coding sequence is TGTGCCAGCAGTACAGCGGGTACTGAAGCTTTCTTT. Its translation is CASSTAGTEAFF.